This T cell receptor (beta chain) was observed in a study of blood T cell repertoires in COVID-19. The participants were between about 18 and 100 years old and came from about two dozen US areas. Libraries were prepared by immunoSEQ multiplex PCR; TCRdb keeps only in-frame clonotypes and omits some of them. The table includes about 200,000 clones, about 90% detected once. From germline, CDR1 is MNHNS and CDR2 SASEGT. V shed 1 base, J shed 6 bases, and the junction held 5 bases outside the gene matches. The CDR3 totals 15 residues. This clone was detected only once. This TCR came from a woman between 18 and 30 years old who had recovered from COVID-19. Sequencing input: PBMCs or T cells enriched from blood (not recorded which). The chain combines TRBV6-1 with TRBJ2-2; 7 nucleotides agree with TRBD2. The CDR3 region is CASSEVSRGAGELFF. CDR3 nucleotide sequence: TGTGCCAGCAGTGAAGTATCCCGGGGGGCCGGGGAGCTGTTTTTT.